These T cell receptor beta chains were read from a single sample in a study of cytotoxic CD8 clonotypes in ibrutinib-treated CLL. The method was immunoSEQ multiplex PCR; TCRdb's version includes in-frame clones alone and lacks a portion of them. Among 330,000 or so clones listed, over 55% were seen once. The sample was PBMCs, taken after 36 months of ibrutinib treatment. The receptor source for this set is a human donor with chronic lymphocytic leukemia. Each CDR3 is given with its conserved first and last residue. The D gene is left open where the match is weak. Not every row has a clone size; where given, it reads once, few, many or a size class.

j_call | v_call | d_call | clone_size | cdr3_aa | cdr3_nt
TRBJ2-5 | TRBV11-2 | NA | NA | CASSLGQGGGWETQYF | TGTGCCAGCAGCTTAGGCCAAGGGGGTGGTTGGGAGACCCAGTACTTC
TRBJ2-7 | TRBV4-1 | TRBD2 | NA | CASSHLRGGAYEQYF | TGCGCCAGCAGCCACCTGCGGGGGGGGGCCTACGAGCAGTACTTC
TRBJ2-5 | TRBV7-9 | NA | NA | CASRSAGVETQYF | TGTGCCAGCAGGTCGGCAGGGGTAGAGACCCAGTACTTC
TRBJ2-1 | TRBV7-6 | TRBD2 | NA | CASSFSGRVNEQFF | TGTGCCAGCAGCTTCAGCGGGAGGGTAAATGAGCAGTTCTTC
TRBJ2-7 | TRBV13 | NA | NA | CASSLGGRPGEQYF | TGTGCCAGCAGCTTAGGAGGACGCCCGGGGGAGCAGTACTTC
TRBJ2-7 | TRBV4-2 | NA | NA | CASSHGGYSYEQYF | TGTGCCAGCAGCCACGGAGGATACTCCTACGAGCAGTACTTC
TRBJ2-3 | TRBV11-2 | NA | few | CASSHQSDTQYF | TGTGCCAGCAGCCACCAGTCAGATACGCAGTATTTT
TRBJ1-1 | TRBV2 | NA | NA | CASTHGTLNTEAFF | TGTGCCAGCACCCACGGGACACTGAACACTGAAGCTTTCTTT
TRBJ2-3 | TRBV7-2 | NA | NA | CASSLVSTDTQYF | TGTGCCAGCAGCCTTGTCTCCACAGATACGCAGTATTTT
TRBJ2-7 | TRBV28 | NA | NA | CASSFGWGHGVSYEQYF | TGTGCCAGCAGTTTCGGCTGGGGGCATGGGGTTTCCTACGAGCAGTACTTC
TRBJ2-2 | TRBV7-6 | TRBD1 | NA | CASSSTGGTGELFF | TGTGCCAGCAGCTCGACAGGGGGCACCGGGGAGCTGTTTTTT
TRBJ1-2 | TRBV4-1 | NA | once | CASSHNFTGTAYGYTF | TGCGCCAGCAGTCACAACTTCACCGGGACGGCGTATGGCTACACCTTC
TRBJ1-2 | TRBV25-1 | NA | NA | CASSEFLDESNYGYTF | TGTGCCAGCAGTGAATTTTTGGACGAGTCTAACTATGGCTACACCTTC
TRBJ2-2 | TRBV7-9 | NA | few | CASSPDSGELFF | TGTGCCAGCAGCCCCGACAGCGGGGAGCTGTTTTTT
TRBJ2-5 | TRBV19 | NA | NA | CASASDAGGTQYF | TGTGCTAGTGCCTCGGACGCCGGAGGGACCCAGTACTTC
TRBJ1-2 | TRBV5-5 | NA | NA | CASSLQGTYGYTF | TGTGCCAGCAGCTTGCAGGGCACCTATGGCTACACCTTC
TRBJ2-5 | TRBV29-1 | NA | NA | CSVEEAGETQYF | TGCAGCGTTGAAGAGGCCGGGGAGACCCAGTACTTC
TRBJ1-5 | TRBV6-1 | NA | once | CASSEADRRNQPQHF | TGTGCCAGCAGTGAAGCAGACAGGCGAAATCAGCCCCAGCATTTT
TRBJ1-1 | TRBV5-1 | TRBD1 | NA | CASSLTRQGMNTEAFF | TGCGCCAGCAGCTTGACCAGACAGGGGATGAACACTGAAGCTTTCTTT
TRBJ1-1 | TRBV7-6 | NA | few | CASSLEAEMNTEAFF | TGTGCCAGCAGCTTAGAGGCAGAAATGAACACTGAAGCTTTCTTT
TRBJ1-2 | TRBV6-6 | NA | NA | CASSPGTLFDYGYTF | TGTGCCAGCAGTCCCGGGACCCTCTTTGACTATGGCTACACCTTC
TRBJ1-6 | TRBV4-1 | NA | NA | CASSQFDLISSPLHF | TGCGCCAGCAGCCAATTCGACCTTATAAGTTCACCCCTCCACTTT
TRBJ2-3 | TRBV18 | NA | NA | CASSLQRDTQYF | TGTGCCAGCTCACTACAGAGGGATACGCAGTATTTT
TRBJ2-2 | TRBV11-3 | NA | NA | CASSLASTALDTGELFF | TGTGCCAGCAGCTTAGCGTCGACAGCATTGGACACCGGGGAGCTGTTTTTT
TRBJ1-4 | TRBV7-2 | NA | NA | CASSLEGGGSATNEKLFF | TGTGCCAGCAGCTTAGAGGGTGGAGGAAGCGCAACTAATGAAAAACTGTTTTTT
TRBJ2-7 | TRBV27 | NA | NA | CASSPPRAYEQYF | TGTGCCAGCAGTCCCCCCCGGGCCTACGAGCAGTACTTC
TRBJ1-2 | TRBV4-3 | TRBD1 | once | CASSQVPGTGGDYGYTF | TGCGCCAGCAGCCAAGTACCCGGGACAGGGGGCGACTATGGCTACACCTTC
TRBJ1-6 | TRBV7-2 | TRBD1 | NA | CASSSRRTGNNSPLHF | TGTGCCAGCAGCTCACGTAGGACAGGGAATAATTCACCCCTCCACTTT
TRBJ1-3 | TRBV9 | NA | NA | CASSAEWTSGNTIYF | TGTGCCAGCAGCGCAGAATGGACAAGTGGAAACACCATATATTTT
TRBJ2-7 | TRBV29-1 | NA | NA | CSVEGREDPYEQYF | TGCAGCGTTGAGGGCAGGGAAGACCCCTACGAGCAGTACTTC
TRBJ2-3 | TRBV4-1 | NA | few | CASSQVGGFSKADTQYF | TGCGCCAGCAGCCAAGTTGGGGGTTTCTCTAAAGCAGATACGCAGTATTTT
TRBJ2-3 | TRBV28 | NA | NA | CASTLASTDTQYF | TGTGCCAGCACACTAGCTAGCACAGATACGCAGTATTTT
TRBJ1-2 | TRBV7-3 | TRBD1 | NA | CASSFRQGNGYTF | TGTGCCAGCAGCTTCCGACAGGGCAATGGCTACACCTTC
TRBJ2-4 | TRBV12-2 | NA | NA | CASRLANRQKRRLGPLRVMGIQYF | TGTGCAAGTCGCTTAGCTAACCGGCAGAAACGGCGTTTAGGACCCCTAAGGGTCATGGGCATTCAGTACTTC
TRBJ2-1 | TRBV29-1 | NA | few | CRVAETYNEQFF | TGCAGGGTAGCGGAGACTTACAATGAGCAGTTCTTC